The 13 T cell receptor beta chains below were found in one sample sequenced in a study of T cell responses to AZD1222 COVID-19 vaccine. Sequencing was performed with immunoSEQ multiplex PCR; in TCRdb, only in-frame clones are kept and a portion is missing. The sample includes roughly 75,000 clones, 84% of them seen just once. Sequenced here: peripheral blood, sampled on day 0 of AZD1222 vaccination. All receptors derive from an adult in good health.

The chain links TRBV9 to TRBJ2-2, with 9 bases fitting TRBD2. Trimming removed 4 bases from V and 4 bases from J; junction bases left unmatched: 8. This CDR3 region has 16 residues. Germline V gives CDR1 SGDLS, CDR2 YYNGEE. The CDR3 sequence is CASSLAGGSTTGELFF. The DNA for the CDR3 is TGTGCCAGCAGCCTGGCGGGGGGGTCTACCACCGGGGAGCTGTTTTTT. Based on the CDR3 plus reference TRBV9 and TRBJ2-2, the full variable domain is DSGVTQTPKHLITATGQRVTLRCSPRSGDLSVYWYQQSLDQGLQFLIQYYNGEERAKGNILERFSAQQFPDLHSELNLSSLELGDSALYFCASSLAGGSTTGELFFGEGSRLTVL.

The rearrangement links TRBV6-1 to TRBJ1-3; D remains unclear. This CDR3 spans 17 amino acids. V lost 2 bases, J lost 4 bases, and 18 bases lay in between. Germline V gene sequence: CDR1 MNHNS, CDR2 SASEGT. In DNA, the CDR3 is TGTGCCAGCAGTGAATGGTGGACGGTTGGCTTCGGAAACACCATATATTTT. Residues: CASSEWWTVGFGNTIYF.

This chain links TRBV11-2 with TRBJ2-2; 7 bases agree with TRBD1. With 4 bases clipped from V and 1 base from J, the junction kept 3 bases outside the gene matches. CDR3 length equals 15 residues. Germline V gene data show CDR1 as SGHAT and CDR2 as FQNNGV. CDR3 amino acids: CASSSGTVNTGELFF. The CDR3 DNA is TGTGCCAGCAGCTCCGGGACAGTGAACACCGGGGAGCTGTTTTTT.

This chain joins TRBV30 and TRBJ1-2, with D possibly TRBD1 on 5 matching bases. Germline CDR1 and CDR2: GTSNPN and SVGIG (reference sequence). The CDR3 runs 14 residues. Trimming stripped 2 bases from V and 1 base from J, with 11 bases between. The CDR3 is CAWSWQGRNYGYTF. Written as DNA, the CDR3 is TGTGCCTGGAGTTGGCAGGGCCGTAACTATGGCTACACCTTC.

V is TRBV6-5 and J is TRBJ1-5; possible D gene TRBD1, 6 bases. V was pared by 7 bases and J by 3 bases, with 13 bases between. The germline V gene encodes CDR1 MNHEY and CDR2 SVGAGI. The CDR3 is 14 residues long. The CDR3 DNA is TGTGCCAGCAACGGACAGTTACTCAATCAGCCCCAGCATTTT. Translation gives CASNGQLLNQPQHF.

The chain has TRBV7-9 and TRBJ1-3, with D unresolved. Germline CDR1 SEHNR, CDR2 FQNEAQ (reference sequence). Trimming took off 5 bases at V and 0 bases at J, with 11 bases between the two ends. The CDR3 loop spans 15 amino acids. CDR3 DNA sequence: TGTGCCAGCAGCACGAGACGGATCTCTGGAAACACCATATATTTT. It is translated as CASSTRRISGNTIYF.

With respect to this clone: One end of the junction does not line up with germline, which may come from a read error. The CDR3 here is CASSRRNHETQYF. The CDR3 DNA follows: TGTGCCAGCTCCCGTCGCAACCACGAGACCCAGTACTTC. The chain is built from TRBV18 and TRBJ2-5; the D is unclear. Germline values: CDR1 KGHSH, CDR2 LQKENI. The length of the CDR3 is 13 residues.

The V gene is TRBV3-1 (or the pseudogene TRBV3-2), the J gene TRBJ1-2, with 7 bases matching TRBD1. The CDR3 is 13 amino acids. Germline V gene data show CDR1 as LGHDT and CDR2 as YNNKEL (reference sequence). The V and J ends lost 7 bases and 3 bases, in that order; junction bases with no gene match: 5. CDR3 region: CASTSDRYYGYTF. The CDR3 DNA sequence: TGTGCCAGCACCTCGGACAGGTACTATGGCTACACCTTC.

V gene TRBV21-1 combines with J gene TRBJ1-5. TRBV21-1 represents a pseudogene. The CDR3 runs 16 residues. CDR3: CASSSSPSDSNQPQHF. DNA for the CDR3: TGTGCCAGCTCCTCATCCCCCAGCGATAGCAATCAGCCCCAGCATTTT.

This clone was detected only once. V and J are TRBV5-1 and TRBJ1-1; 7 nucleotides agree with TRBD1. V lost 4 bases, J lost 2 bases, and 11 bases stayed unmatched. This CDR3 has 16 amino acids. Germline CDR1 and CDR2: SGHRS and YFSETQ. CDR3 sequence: CASSPAWDSVNTEAFF. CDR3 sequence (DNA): TGCGCCAGCAGCCCAGCGTGGGACAGCGTTAACACTGAAGCTTTCTTT.

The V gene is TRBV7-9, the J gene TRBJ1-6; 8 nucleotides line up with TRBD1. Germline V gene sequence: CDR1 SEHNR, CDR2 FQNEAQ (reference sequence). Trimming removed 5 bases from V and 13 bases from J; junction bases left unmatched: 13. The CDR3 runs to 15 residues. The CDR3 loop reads CASSRSGTGIIPLHF. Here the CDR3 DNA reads TGTGCCAGCAGCCGATCCGGGACAGGTATCATCCCCCTCCACTTT.

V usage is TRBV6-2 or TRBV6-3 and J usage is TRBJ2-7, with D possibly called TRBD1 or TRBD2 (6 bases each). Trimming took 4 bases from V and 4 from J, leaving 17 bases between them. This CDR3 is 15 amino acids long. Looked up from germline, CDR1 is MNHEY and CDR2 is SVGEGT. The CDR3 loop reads CASSSESRGTYEQYF. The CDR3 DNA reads TGTGCCAGCAGTTCCGAGTCTAGGGGGACTTACGAGCAGTACTTC.

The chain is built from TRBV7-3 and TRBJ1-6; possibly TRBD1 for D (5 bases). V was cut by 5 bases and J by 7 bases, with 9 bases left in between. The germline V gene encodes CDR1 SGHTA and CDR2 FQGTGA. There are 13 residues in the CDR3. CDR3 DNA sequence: TGTGCCAGCAGCCCGGGGGGGAATTCACCCCTCCACTTT. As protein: CASSPGGNSPLHF. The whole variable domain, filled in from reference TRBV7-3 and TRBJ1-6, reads GAGVSQTPSNKVTEKGKYVELRCDPISGHTALYWYRQSLGQGPEFLIYFQGTGAADDSGLPNDRFFAVRPEGSVSTLKIQRTERGDSAVYLCASSPGGNSPLHFGNGTRLTVT.